Presented here are 20 T cell receptor beta chains from one specimen sequenced in a study of blood T cell repertoires in COVID-19. Clones were sequenced by immunoSEQ multiplex PCR, and TCRdb holds only the in-frame ones, with some missing. The sample holds roughly 140,000 clones; approximately 73% are singletons and the top ten take around 3.5%. Sequencing was carried out using peripheral blood. These receptors all stem from a woman older than 75 with acute or convalescent COVID-19.

The chain has TRBV6-6 and TRBJ1-3; D is unresolved. Per germline, CDR1 MNHNY and CDR2 SVGAGI (reference sequence). The V gene lost 6 bases and the J gene lost 6 bases, with 12 bases spanning the gap. CDR3 length: 13 amino acids. The CDR3 sequence: CASSQPGSNTIYF. CDR3 DNA: TGTGCCAGCAGCCAGCCGGGGTCAAACACCATATATTTT.

In this sample, this clone turned up once. This chain joins TRBV30 and TRBJ2-7; TRBD1 agrees at 7 bases. After removal of 6 bases from V and 5 bases from J, the junction contained 16 bases not matched to a gene. The CDR3 spans 15 residues. Looked up from germline, CDR1 is GTSNPN and CDR2 is SVGIG (reference sequence). The CDR3 loop reads CACTPLRQGKDEQYF. CDR3 nucleotides: TGTGCCTGCACCCCTCTCCGACAGGGTAAAGACGAGCAGTACTTC.

This chain connects TRBV27 to TRBJ1-5, with TRBD1 matching 11 bases. Looked up from germline, CDR1 is MNHEY and CDR2 is SMNVEV (reference sequence). The CDR3 extends over 14 amino acids. Trimming removed 5 bases from V and 7 bases from J; junction bases left unmatched: 4. CDR3 bases: TGTGCCAGCAGTCCCCGGACAGGGGGCCAGCCCCAGCATTTT. This sequence encodes CASSPRTGGQPQHF.

The gene calls are TRBV3-1 (or the pseudogene TRBV3-2) and TRBJ2-3, with D possibly TRBD1 on 5 matching bases. Trimming shortened V by 1 base and J by 9 bases, and 14 bases separated the two germline ends. Germline-derived CDR1 and CDR2 are LGHDT and YNNKEL (reference sequence). There are 14 residues in the CDR3. CDR3 nucleotide sequence: TGTGCCAGCAGCCAAGGTACAGGTTGGGTCACGCAGTATTTT. Its protein product is CASSQGTGWVTQYF.

The V call is TRBV7-9, the J call TRBJ1-2; possibly TRBD1 for D (5 bases). The CDR3 has 14 amino acids. Trimming took 3 bases from V and 7 from J, leaving 15 bases between them. CDR1 SEHNR and CDR2 FQNEAQ come from the germline V gene (reference sequence). CDR3 loop: CASSFQGDGRGYTF. CDR3 DNA sequence: TGTGCCAGCAGCTTTCAGGGCGACGGACGTGGCTACACCTTC.

This rearrangement joins TRBV5-1 to TRBJ1-5, with D tentatively TRBD1 (5 bases). The CDR3 runs 16 residues. Germline loops: CDR1 SGHRS, CDR2 YFSETQ. Trimming left V 0 bases short and J 8 bases short, with 18 bases between. CDR3 amino acids: CASSLARWTPHEPQHF. DNA for the CDR3: TGCGCCAGCAGCTTGGCCCGCTGGACACCGCATGAGCCCCAGCATTTT. Using reference TRBV5-1 and TRBJ1-5 for the parts outside the CDR3, the full variable domain is KAGVTQTPRYLIKTRGQQVTLSCSPISGHRSVSWYQQTPGQGLQFLFEYFSETQRNKGNFPGRFSGRQFSNSRSEMNVSTLELGDSALYLCASSLARWTPHEPQHFGDGTRLSIL.

The chain uses TRBV3-1 (or the pseudogene TRBV3-2) and TRBJ1-1; possible D gene TRBD1, 5 bases. Germline V CDR1 and CDR2: LGHDT, YNNKEL (reference sequence). With 4 bases removed from V and 7 bases from J, the gap between germline ends came to 16 bases. The CDR3 extends over 14 amino acids. CDR3 DNA: TGTGCCAGCAGCCCCAATCGGGGGGTAGGTGAAGCTTTCTTT. Residues: CASSPNRGVGEAFF.

There are a few counts of this clone. The CDR3 bases are TGTGCCAGCAGTGAATTAGACACCCGTCCGAACACTGAAGCTTTCTTT. Translated, it gives CASSELDTRPNTEAFF. The V call is TRBV25-1, the J call TRBJ1-1; D is unresolved. Germline V gene lookup returns CDR1 MGHDK and CDR2 SYGVNS. V was clipped by 1 base and J by 1 base, with 13 bases between them. The CDR3 runs 16 residues.

This chain links TRBV7-9 with TRBJ1-3; D perhaps matches TRBD1 (5 bases). Trimming took off 5 bases at V and 2 bases at J, with 13 bases between the two ends. The CDR3 spans 15 residues. From germline, CDR1 is SEHNR and CDR2 FQNEAQ (reference sequence). CDR3 sequence: CASSPQAGTGNTIYF. The CDR3 DNA sequence: TGTGCCAGCAGCCCCCAGGCAGGGACTGGAAACACCATATATTTT.

A few counts support this clone. This chain uses TRBV7-3 with TRBJ2-7, with 9 bases lining up with TRBD1. J lost 1 base, V lost 4 bases, and 5 bases had no gene match. This CDR3 has 15 residues. CDR1 and CDR2 (germline): SGHTA, FQGTGA. CDR3: CASSSTGGYSYEQYF. DNA for the CDR3: TGTGCCAGCAGCTCGACAGGGGGATATTCCTACGAGCAGTACTTC. Full variable domain (missing parts from reference TRBV7-3 and TRBJ2-7): GAGVSQTPSNKVTEKGKYVELRCDPISGHTALYWYRQSLGQGPEFLIYFQGTGAADDSGLPNDRFFAVRPEGSVSTLKIQRTERGDSAVYLCASSSTGGYSYEQYFGPGTRLTVT.

The rearrangement links TRBV19 to TRBJ1-4, with 9 bases identical to TRBD1. With 8 bases clipped from V and 6 bases from J, the junction kept 4 bases outside the gene matches. Germline lookup yields CDR1 LNHDA and CDR2 SQIVND (reference sequence). CDR3 length: 13 residues. In DNA, the CDR3 is TGTGCCAGTTTGGACAGGGGAGATGAAAAACTGTTTTTT. Translating it yields CASLDRGDEKLFF.

Turning to this clone: Other nucleotide sequences in the sample specify the same CDR3. This chain links TRBV6-5 with TRBJ2-7, with D possibly being TRBD1 (6 bases). CDR1 and CDR2 from the germline V gene are MNHEY and SVGAGI. CDR3 length: 12 amino acids. V was shortened by 4 bases and J by 4 bases, with 8 bases between the two germline ends. The CDR3 region has the DNA TGTGCCAGCAGTTTAACAGGGTACGAGCAGTACTTC. Translation: CASSLTGYEQYF.

The rearrangement links TRBV7-8 to TRBJ1-5; D gene unclear. Germline loops: CDR1 SGHVS, CDR2 FQNEAQ. This CDR3 contains 16 residues. Trimming removed 2 bases at V and 4 bases at J, with 15 bases between. CDR3 sequence: CASSLRVWARNQPQHF. The CDR3 DNA sequence: TGTGCCAGCAGCTTACGCGTTTGGGCTCGGAATCAGCCCCAGCATTTT.

The chain links TRBV19 to TRBJ1-4, with D maybe TRBD1 (5 bases). Trimming left V 4 bases short and J 10 bases short, with 19 bases between. From germline, CDR1 is LNHDA and CDR2 SQIVND (reference sequence). This CDR3 is 15 amino acids long. For the CDR3, the DNA is TGTGCCAGTAGTACCCACCCGGGACTAAACCGAAAACTGTTTTTT. Its translation: CASSTHPGLNRKLFF.

This clone was picked up one time. The V gene is TRBV5-6, the J gene TRBJ2-1; 9 nucleotides match TRBD2. This CDR3 comprises 15 residues. The J segment lost 5 bases and the V segment lost 4 bases, leaving 7 bases of the junction unmatched. Germline-derived CDR1 and CDR2 are SGHDT and YYEEEE. The chain's CDR3 is CASSLRLAAHNEQFF. The CDR3 DNA follows: TGTGCCAGCAGCCTCCGACTAGCGGCACACAATGAGCAGTTCTTC.

The chain recombines TRBV3-1 (or the pseudogene TRBV3-2) with TRBJ1-4; D ambiguous. This CDR3 spans 15 amino acids. The germline V gene has CDR1 LGHDT and CDR2 YNNKEL (reference sequence). The V end was cut by 4 bases, the J end by 0 bases, with 9 bases between. CDR3 nucleotides: TGTGCCAGCAGCCTACACGGGGCAACTAATGAAAAACTGTTTTTT. Residues: CASSLHGATNEKLFF.

This clone has a handful of counts. The genes are TRBV11-2 and TRBJ1-6; no clear D gene. Germline V gene sequence: CDR1 SGHAT, CDR2 FQNNGV. V lost 3 bases and J lost 2, with 8 bases in between. The CDR3 loop spans 15 amino acids. DNA for the CDR3: TGTGCCAGCAGCTTTGAGAGCACCTATAATTCACCCCTCCACTTT. The encoded protein is CASSFESTYNSPLHF.

This chain joins TRBV5-1 and TRBJ2-1, with no clear D. CDR1 is SGHRS and CDR2 is YFSETQ in the germline V gene. Trimming took off 0 bases at V and 4 bases at J, with 8 bases between the two ends. The CDR3 sequence is 14 residues long. For the CDR3, the DNA is TGCGCCAGCAGCTTGGGCGAGAATTACAATGAGCAGTTCTTC. Translation: CASSLGENYNEQFF.

The chain recombines TRBV3-1 (or the pseudogene TRBV3-2) with TRBJ2-3; weak D call: TRBD2 (6 bases). The CDR3 loop spans 16 amino acids. V dropped 2 bases and J dropped 2 bases, with 14 bases sitting between them. Germline V CDR1 and CDR2: LGHDT, YNNKEL (reference sequence). CDR3 sequence: CASSQFGGIDTDTQYF. Written as DNA, the CDR3 is TGTGCCAGCAGCCAATTCGGAGGGATCGACACAGATACGCAGTATTTT.

The DNA of the CDR3 is TGTGCCAGCACTCTCGCAGGGGGCGATCAGCCCCAGCATTTT. Encoded protein: CASTLAGGDQPQHF. The chain employs TRBV28 and TRBJ1-5; 8 bases align to TRBD1. The CDR3 sequence is 14 residues long. Germline CDR1 reads MDHEN; CDR2 reads SYDVKM. V shed 7 bases and J 5 bases; nucleotides not matched to a gene: 7.